The 31 T cell receptor beta chains presented below share a single source sample, sequenced in a study of identical twins. TCRdb itself ran the 5' RACE reads through MiXCR, one entry per CDR3 protein. Among 400,000 to 550,000 distinct CDR3 sequences listed, 13% to 15% were seen once. These data are also associated with another study on yellow fever vaccine responses in identical twins.

Source material: CD4+ T cells sorted from blood. Source of these receptors: a woman younger than 35 in good health.

The V and J genes are TRBV2 and TRBJ2-3; D is undetermined. V gave up 8 bases and J gave up 6 bases, with 9 bases separating them. CDR3 length: 11 residues. The germline V gene encodes CDR1 SNHLY and CDR2 FYNNEI. The CDR3 DNA sequence: TGTGCCAGCGGGGTAGGGGATACGCAGTATTTT. Translated, it gives CASGVGDTQYF.

The chain has TRBV28 and TRBJ2-3, with TRBD1 matching 8 bases. The CDR3 has 15 residues. From germline, CDR1 is MDHEN and CDR2 SYDVKM. The V gene end was trimmed by 5 bases and the J gene end by 7 bases; junction bases not matched to a gene: 11. Here the CDR3 DNA reads TGTGCCAGCAGTCCTCCGGGGACAGGAATGAATACGCAGTATTTT. It is translated as CASSPPGTGMNTQYF.

The chain recombines TRBV5-5 with TRBJ2-3; 9 nucleotides align to TRBD1. The ends lost 2 bases at V and 0 bases at J; junction bases unmatched: 4. The CDR3 is made up of 16 amino acids. Germline loops: CDR1 SGHKS, CDR2 YYEKEE (reference sequence). The CDR3 reads CASSLGQGKSTDTQYF. The CDR3 nucleotides read TGTGCCAGCAGCTTAGGACAGGGGAAAAGCACAGATACGCAGTATTTT.

This chain joins TRBV11-2 and TRBJ2-7; no clear D. Deletions cut 1 base from V and 3 bases from J, with 4 bases between. The CDR3 runs to 12 residues. Germline-derived CDR1 and CDR2 are SGHAT and FQNNGV. Here the CDR3 reads CASSLARYEQYF. Written as DNA, the CDR3 is TGTGCCAGCAGCTTAGCCCGCTACGAGCAGTACTTC.

The chain carries TRBV6-5 and TRBJ2-2; 9 bases map to TRBD2. V lost 0 bases, J lost 3 bases, and 5 bases stayed unmatched. CDR1 and CDR2 from the germline V gene are MNHEY and SVGAGI. This CDR3 is 17 amino acids long. CDR3 in DNA: TGTGCCAGCAGTTACTCTGGCGGGGGGGTGCACACCGGGGAGCTGTTTTTT. Protein sequence: CASSYSGGGVHTGELFF.

V usage is TRBV5-1 and J usage is TRBJ2-1; 9 nucleotides agree with TRBD1. CDR3 length equals 14 residues. CDR1 and CDR2 from the germline V gene are SGHRS and YFSETQ. Trimming at V came to 4 bases and at J to 7 bases, leaving 6 bases not matched to a gene. CDR3 bases: TGCGCCAGCAGCCTTACACAGGGGGCTAATGAGCAGTTCTTC. It codes for CASSLTQGANEQFF.

This clonotype has more than one count but fewer than ten. This chain uses TRBV28 with TRBJ1-6; D gene uncertain. Per the germline V gene, CDR1 is MDHEN and CDR2 is SYDVKM. V dropped 7 bases and J dropped 12 bases, with 16 bases sitting between them. This CDR3 comprises 13 residues. The CDR3 DNA reads TGTGCCAGCACCAGCGGGGATCCCAGACCCCTCCACTTT. It encodes CASTSGDPRPLHF.

This clonotype has more than one count but fewer than ten. CDR3 in DNA: TGTGCCAGCAGTTCGGGACTGCCCACAGATACGCAGTATTTT. Residues: CASSSGLPTDTQYF. The gene calls are TRBV12-3 or TRBV12-4 and TRBJ2-3; D possibly corresponds to TRBD2 (6 bases). This CDR3 has 14 residues. V gave up 4 bases and J gave up 2 bases, with 10 bases separating them.

CDR3 in amino acids: CASSYSQGTYQETQYF. CDR3 nucleotide sequence: TGTGCCAGCAGTTACTCGCAGGGGACGTACCAAGAGACCCAGTACTTC. The chain combines TRBV6-5 with TRBJ2-5; weak D call: TRBD1 (6 bases). The ends were cut back, 0 bases at V and 0 bases at J, with 11 bases in the middle. The CDR3 extends over 16 amino acids. Per germline, CDR1 MNHEY and CDR2 SVGAGI.

The chain uses TRBV6-2 or TRBV6-3 and TRBJ2-7, with D perhaps given as TRBD1 or TRBD2 (5 bases each). Between the trimmed V and J ends, which lost 4 bases and 6 bases, there was a span of 16 bases. Germline CDR1 is MNHEY and CDR2 is SVGEGT. The CDR3 is 14 amino acids. Here the CDR3 reads CASSFRTLVGEQYF. In nucleotides, the CDR3 is TGTGCCAGCAGTTTTAGGACACTAGTCGGCGAGCAGTACTTC.

This clonotype was observed at least ten times. The V call is TRBV12-3 or TRBV12-4, the J call TRBJ2-7; TRBD2 matches at 7 bases. The CDR3 totals 17 residues. V was pared by 1 base and J by 2 bases, with 11 bases of the junction left unmatched. The CDR3 region is CASSLVFSGNKPYEQYF. CDR3 sequence (DNA): TGTGCCAGCAGTTTAGTGTTCAGCGGGAATAAGCCCTACGAGCAGTACTTC.

This clonotype occurred a few times. The chain combines TRBV4-1 with TRBJ1-2; 7 positions agree with TRBD1. This CDR3 is built from 15 residues. With 0 bases clipped from V and 8 bases from J, the junction kept 9 bases outside the gene matches. CDR1 and CDR2 (germline): MGHRA, YSYEKL. The CDR3, as DNA: TGCGCCAGCAGCCAAGATGGGTACAGGGGTGGAGGCTACACCTTC. Encoded protein: CASSQDGYRGGGYTF.

V gene TRBV7-3 combines with J gene TRBJ2-3, with D unresolved. The CDR3 totals 13 residues. The germline V gene encodes CDR1 SGHTA and CDR2 FQGTGA. The V and J ends lost 2 bases and 4 bases respectively, with 7 bases between them. CDR3 nucleotides: TGTGCCAGCAGCTTATTACTATCAGATACGCAGTATTTT. Protein sequence: CASSLLLSDTQYF.

The sample holds a few counts of this clonotype. The chain employs TRBV18 and TRBJ1-1, with D possibly TRBD1 on 6 matching bases. Germline V gene lookup returns CDR1 KGHSH and CDR2 LQKENI. The V end was cut by 2 bases, the J end by 1 base, with 11 bases between. The CDR3 is 15 residues long. The CDR3 loop is CASSPGGQRNTEAFF. The DNA of the CDR3 is TGTGCCAGCTCACCAGGAGGACAGAGGAACACTGAAGCTTTCTTT.

The rearrangement links TRBV5-1 to TRBJ2-7; D is possibly TRBD2 (5 bases). V was clipped by 0 bases and J by 9 bases, with 19 bases between them. CDR3 length: 15 amino acids. The germline CDR1 and CDR2 sequences are SGHRS and YFSETQ. The CDR3 region is CASSLVGSPGFGQYF. Here the CDR3 DNA reads TGCGCCAGCAGCTTGGTCGGTTCCCCGGGATTTGGGCAGTACTTC.

V is TRBV7-3 and J is TRBJ2-6; D might be TRBD1 (5 bases). Germline CDR1 and CDR2: SGHTA and FQGTGA. This CDR3 has 14 residues. Trimming removed 6 bases at V and 1 base at J, with 7 bases between. CDR3 loop: CASSKGSGANVLTF. The CDR3 DNA is TGTGCCAGCAGTAAGGGGTCTGGGGCCAACGTCCTGACTTTC.

In this sample, this clonotype turned up many times. The V call is TRBV11-2, the J call TRBJ2-6, with a possible D match to TRBD2 (6 bases). Germline CDR1 SGHAT, CDR2 FQNNGV. V lost 5 bases and J lost 3, with 11 bases in between. The CDR3 totals 15 residues. The CDR3 loop reads CASSRGGFGANVLTF. Here the CDR3 DNA reads TGTGCCAGCAGCCGTGGGGGGTTTGGGGCCAACGTCCTGACTTTC.

In its sample, this clonotype was seen a few times. This chain joins TRBV12-5 and TRBJ1-2; D is uncertain. Trimming took 2 bases from V and 8 from J, leaving 12 bases between them. CDR3 length: 13 residues. The germline V gene encodes CDR1 LGHNT and CDR2 FRNRAP. CDR3 loop: CASGLPSPGGYTF. The CDR3 coding sequence is TGTGCTAGTGGTTTGCCCAGTCCCGGCGGCTACACCTTC.

V and J are TRBV12-3 or TRBV12-4 and TRBJ2-5; possible D gene TRBD2, 5 bases. V was cut by 6 bases and J by 4 bases, with 12 bases left in between. The CDR3 sequence is 13 residues long. Here the CDR3 reads CASREVGLETQYF. The CDR3 DNA sequence: TGTGCCAGCAGGGAGGTAGGGTTAGAGACCCAGTACTTC.

The rearrangement joins TRBV10-3 to TRBJ2-1, with 7 bases matching TRBD2. The germline V gene has CDR1 ENHRY and CDR2 SYGVKD. This CDR3 region has 14 residues. Trimming at V came to 2 bases and at J to 7 bases, leaving 5 bases not matched to a gene. CDR3 sequence reads: CAISEGPGGNEQFF. The CDR3 DNA is TGTGCCATCAGTGAGGGACCCGGGGGGAATGAGCAGTTCTTC.

This clonotype was observed a handful of times. V usage is TRBV20-1 and J usage is TRBJ2-7, with 8 bases lining up with TRBD2. The CDR3 is 14 amino acids. Unmatched junction bases numbered 10, after V lost 3 bases and J lost 6 bases. Germline-derived CDR1 and CDR2 are DFQATT and SNEGSKA (reference sequence). The CDR3 region has the DNA TGCAGTGCTAGTTGGGAGCGGGAGATCTCCGAGCAGTACTTC. Amino acids: CSASWEREISEQYF.

In this sample, this clonotype turned up a few times. V usage is TRBV3-1 and J usage is TRBJ2-7, with D perhaps matching TRBD2 (5 bases). This CDR3 is built from 14 residues. V shed 0 bases and J shed 3 bases, with 9 bases lying between them. Looked up from germline, CDR1 is LGHDT and CDR2 is YNNKEL (reference sequence). The CDR3 bases are TGTGCCAGCAGCCAAGAGCCAGCGGACTACGAGCAGTACTTC. Translating it yields CASSQEPADYEQYF.

The J gene is TRBJ2-2, the V gene TRBV5-6; D is possibly TRBD1 or TRBD2 (6 bases each). Trimming removed 3 bases from V and 6 bases from J, with 9 bases in between. The CDR3 consists of 13 residues. The V gene's germline CDR1 is SGHDT and CDR2 YYEEEE. This CDR3 is CASSWRGAGELFF. Here the CDR3 DNA reads TGTGCCAGCAGCTGGAGGGGGGCCGGGGAGCTGTTTTTT.

The chain uses TRBV28 and TRBJ2-3; unclear D gene. Trimming cost V 5 bases and J 8 bases, with 11 bases left between them. CDR3 length equals 12 residues. CDR1 and CDR2 from the germline V gene are MDHEN and SYDVKM. The CDR3 bases are TGTGCCAGCAGTATCTCACGGCTTACGCAGTATTTT. Translation: CASSISRLTQYF.

The gene calls are TRBV6-1 and TRBJ2-3; D ambiguous. Germline CDR1 MNHNS, CDR2 SASEGT. There are 15 residues in the CDR3. V was clipped by 4 bases and J by 2 bases, with 13 bases between them. CDR3 residues: CASSVEALPTDTQYF. CDR3 sequence (DNA): TGTGCCAGCAGTGTAGAAGCCCTACCCACAGATACGCAGTATTTT.

At least ten counts were recorded for this clonotype. The CDR3, as DNA: TGTGCCAGCAGGCGGGACGTGGAGCAGTACTTC. It codes for CASRRDVEQYF. The J gene is TRBJ2-7, the V gene TRBV12-3 or TRBV12-4; perhaps TRBD2 as D (6 bases). The CDR3 consists of 11 residues. V lost 6 bases to trimming and J lost 7 bases, with 10 bases between them.

The V call is TRBV2, the J call TRBJ1-4; D gene unclear. The germline V and J ends were trimmed by 4 bases and 9 bases, with 18 bases remaining between them. This CDR3 has 15 amino acids. In germline, CDR1 is SNHLY, CDR2 FYNNEI. The CDR3 DNA follows: TGTGCCAGCAGTGGTGGGAGGAGCCCCTCGAAAAAACTGTTTTTT. Protein product: CASSGGRSPSKKLFF.

Many counts were recorded for this clonotype. V usage is TRBV3-1 and J usage is TRBJ1-5, with 8 bases aligning to TRBD1. This CDR3 has 16 residues. The V segment lost 0 bases and the J segment 1 base; nucleotides outside the gene matches: 2. Looked up from germline, CDR1 is LGHDT and CDR2 is YNNKEL (reference sequence). The CDR3 sequence: CASSQDTGGSNQPQHF. The CDR3 bases are TGTGCCAGCAGCCAAGATACAGGGGGAAGCAATCAGCCCCAGCATTTT.

This chain uses TRBV25-1 with TRBJ2-5; TRBD2 agrees at 7 bases. CDR3 length equals 16 residues. CDR1 is MGHDK, CDR2 SYGVNS, per germline. With V trimmed by 4 bases and J by 2 bases, 10 bases remained unmatched. CDR3 sequence: CASSGAGPGSQETQYF. In DNA form, the CDR3 reads TGTGCCAGCAGTGGAGCGGGACCGGGATCACAAGAGACCCAGTACTTC.

Only a few counts were recorded for this clonotype. The chain has TRBV6-6 and TRBJ2-7; D not resolved. This CDR3 has 12 residues. Germline V gene data show CDR1 as MNHNY and CDR2 as SVGAGI (reference sequence). V was trimmed by 6 bases and J by 7 bases, leaving 13 bases between them. CDR3 amino acids: CASRPGSVEQYF. The CDR3 nucleotides read TGTGCCAGCAGGCCTGGTAGTGTGGAGCAGTACTTC.

The chain carries TRBV11-2 and TRBJ2-5, with 9 bases matching TRBD1. V dropped 2 bases and J dropped 3; count of bases not matched to a gene: 10. Germline CDR1 SGHAT, CDR2 FQNNGV. The length of the CDR3 is 17 residues. The chain's CDR3 is CASSLTLSGQGKETQYF. Here the CDR3 DNA reads TGTGCCAGCAGCTTAACGTTGTCCGGACAGGGGAAAGAGACCCAGTACTTC.